Below, 26 T cell receptor beta chains from the same sample are listed, as sequenced in a study of blood T cell repertoires in COVID-19. Profiling relied on immunoSEQ multiplex PCR, and the TCRdb table lists in-frame clones only, not all of them. The table has 30,000 to 35,000 clones, around 85% seen once; the top ten hold around 9%. Sequenced material: peripheral blood. The receptors were sampled from a man older than 75 with active COVID-19.

V usage is TRBV5-6 and J usage is TRBJ2-7; TRBD1 agrees at 7 bases. Germline loops: CDR1 SGHDT, CDR2 YYEEEE. The CDR3 runs 15 residues. With 4 bases clipped from V and 2 bases from J, the junction kept 9 bases outside the gene matches. Here the CDR3 DNA reads TGTGCCAGCAGCCAGGGACAGTGGCCCCCCTACGAGCAGTACTTC. It specifies CASSQGQWPPYEQYF.

This clone was counted only a few times. The CDR3 nucleotides are TGTGCCAGCAGTTTCAGGGGTGGTTCACCCCTCCACTTT. Residues: CASSFRGGSPLHF. The rearrangement links TRBV27 to TRBJ1-6, with D maybe TRBD1 (6 bases). Germline CDR1 reads MNHEY; CDR2 reads SMNVEV (reference sequence). The CDR3 sequence is 13 residues long. The ends were cut back, 3 bases at V and 9 bases at J, with 9 bases in the middle.

This chain links TRBV12-3 or TRBV12-4 with TRBJ1-2; D is uncertain. This CDR3 contains 11 residues. V was clipped by 6 bases and J by 4 bases, with 6 bases between them. This chain's CDR3 is CASRLRYGYTF. CDR3 nucleotide sequence: TGTGCCAGCAGGCTACGCTATGGCTACACCTTC.

The V call is TRBV20-1, the J call TRBJ1-1, with D unresolved. V was shortened by 2 bases and J by 8 bases, with 6 bases between the two germline ends. CDR3 length: 10 residues. Per the germline V gene, CDR1 is DFQATT and CDR2 is SNEGSKA (reference sequence). Written as DNA, the CDR3 is TGCAGTGCTAGAAAGGAGGAAGCTTTCTTT. This encodes CSARKEEAFF.

The V gene is TRBV5-4, the J gene TRBJ2-3; the match to TRBD1 covers 9 bases. CDR3 length: 15 residues. V gave up 3 bases and J gave up 5 bases; unmatched junction bases: 7. Germline CDR1 SGHNT, CDR2 YYREEE (reference sequence). The CDR3 nucleotides read TGTGCCAGCAGCTCTGCACAGGGGGCGGTAGATACGCAGTATTTT. This encodes CASSSAQGAVDTQYF.

This clone has a single count. The rearrangement links TRBV19 to TRBJ2-5; TRBD2 agrees at 8 bases. V trimming: 5 bases; J trimming: 5 bases; junction bases outside the gene matches: 1. Germline V gives CDR1 LNHDA, CDR2 SQIVND (reference sequence). The CDR3 spans 12 residues. DNA for the CDR3: TGTGCCAGTAGTTCGGGGGGGGAGACCCAGTACTTC. Amino acids: CASSSGGETQYF.

V usage is TRBV5-4 and J usage is TRBJ2-5; TRBD1 agrees at 9 bases. Germline trimming cut 5 bases from V and 5 bases from J; bases unmatched to any gene: 7. Germline values: CDR1 SGHNT, CDR2 YYREEE (reference sequence). This CDR3 is built from 14 residues. The CDR3 sequence is CASSPQGARETQYF. Written as DNA, the CDR3 is TGTGCCAGCAGTCCACAGGGGGCGCGGGAGACCCAGTACTTC.

This chain connects TRBV29-1 to TRBJ1-1; unclear D gene. Per germline, CDR1 SQVTM and CDR2 ANQGSEA. Between the trimmed V and J ends, which lost 7 bases and 5 bases, there was a span of 14 bases. This CDR3 spans 12 amino acids. CDR3 loop: CSGASGSTEAFF. CDR3 sequence (DNA): TGCAGCGGGGCCTCGGGGAGTACTGAAGCTTTCTTT.

This chain uses TRBV11-2 with TRBJ2-1, with TRBD1 matching over 10 bases. V lost 3 bases to trimming and J lost 1 base; unmatched junction nucleotides: 3. Germline V gene data show CDR1 as SGHAT and CDR2 as FQNNGV. CDR3 length equals 16 residues. This chain's CDR3 is CASSFRGQGSYNEQFF. The CDR3 nucleotides are TGTGCCAGCAGCTTTAGGGGACAGGGGTCCTACAATGAGCAGTTCTTC.

V is TRBV7-3 and J is TRBJ2-5; the match to TRBD1 covers 10 bases. The CDR3 length is 15 residues. Per the germline V gene, CDR1 is SGHTA and CDR2 is FQGTGA. The V segment lost 5 bases and the J segment 5 bases; nucleotides outside the gene matches: 8. The CDR3 reads CASSRRQGAWETQYF. The DNA for the CDR3 is TGTGCCAGCAGCCGGAGACAGGGGGCCTGGGAGACCCAGTACTTC.

This chain uses TRBV5-8 with TRBJ2-5, with TRBD1 identical over 7 bases. Germline V gene lookup returns CDR1 SGHTS and CDR2 YDEGEE. Trimming took 2 bases from V and 2 from J; bases not matched to a gene: 3. The CDR3 is 14 residues long. CDR3 bases: TGTGCCAGCAGCTTTAGACAGGGACAAGAGACCCAGTACTTC. Translating gives CASSFRQGQETQYF. Looking up the rest from reference TRBV5-8 and TRBJ2-5 gives the full variable domain: EAGVTQSPTHLIKTRGQQATLRCSPISGHTSVYWYQQALGLGLQFLLWYDEGEERNRGNFPPRFSGRQFPNYSSELNVNALELEDSALYLCASSFRQGQETQYFGPGTRLLVL.

V and J are TRBV28 and TRBJ2-5, with 11 positions matching TRBD2. The CDR3 totals 14 residues. The germline gives CDR1 MDHEN, CDR2 SYDVKM. J lost 5 bases, V lost 10 bases, and 9 bases had no gene match. CDR3 loop: CAISVAGGLETQYF. The CDR3 DNA follows: TGTGCCATCTCGGTAGCGGGGGGGCTGGAGACCCAGTACTTC.

Here the CDR3 reads CASSPGPGLANEQFF. Here the CDR3 DNA reads TGTGCCAGCAGCCCAGGACCGGGACTAGCTAATGAGCAGTTCTTC. The rearrangement links TRBV3-1 (or the pseudogene TRBV3-2) to TRBJ2-1, with 9 bases fitting TRBD2. Germline trimming cut 4 bases from V and 7 bases from J; bases unmatched to any gene: 8. This CDR3 has 15 amino acids. Per the germline V gene, CDR1 is LGHDT and CDR2 is YNNKEL (reference sequence).

The V call is TRBV3-1 (or the pseudogene TRBV3-2), the J call TRBJ1-5; D unresolved. Germline V gives CDR1 LGHDT, CDR2 YNNKEL (reference sequence). The CDR3 covers 17 residues. V was clipped by 1 base and J by 0 bases, with 13 bases between them. In DNA, the CDR3 is TGTGCCAGCAGCCAAGGAGGACTGGATTATAGCAATCAGCCCCAGCATTTT. This translates into CASSQGGLDYSNQPQHF.

The chain has TRBV5-6 and TRBJ1-2, with 7 bases matching TRBD1. After removal of 4 bases from V and 2 bases from J, the junction contained 2 bases not matched to a gene. CDR1 and CDR2 from the germline V gene are SGHDT and YYEEEE. CDR3 length: 13 residues. The CDR3 nucleotides read TGTGCCAGCAGCCGGGACAGAAACTATGGCTACACCTTC. It is translated as CASSRDRNYGYTF.

This clone appeared once. The chain joins TRBV2 to TRBJ1-5, with D possibly TRBD1 on 6 matching bases. Trimming removed 4 bases at V and 5 bases at J, with 12 bases between. In germline, CDR1 is SNHLY, CDR2 FYNNEI. The CDR3 is made up of 14 amino acids. The CDR3 region is CASSGTGQDQPQHF. Here the CDR3 DNA reads TGTGCCAGCAGTGGAACAGGGCAGGATCAGCCCCAGCATTTT.

The gene calls are TRBV29-1 and TRBJ1-1, with 9 bases fitting TRBD1. V shed 7 bases, J shed 3 bases, and the junction held 6 bases outside the gene matches. CDR1 is SQVTM, CDR2 ANQGSEA, per germline. The CDR3 spans 13 residues. The CDR3 loop reads CSAGQGFDTEAFF. The CDR3 bases are TGCAGCGCCGGACAGGGGTTTGACACTGAAGCTTTCTTT.

This chain uses TRBV6-5 with TRBJ1-1; the match to TRBD1 covers 8 bases. The CDR3 has 14 residues. Unmatched junction bases numbered 5, after V lost 4 bases and J lost 4 bases. The V gene's germline CDR1 is MNHEY and CDR2 SVGAGI. CDR3 sequence reads: CASSWTGSVTEAFF. The DNA for the CDR3 is TGTGCCAGCAGTTGGACAGGGTCCGTCACTGAAGCTTTCTTT.

The rearrangement links TRBV18 to TRBJ2-7, with TRBD2 matching 8 bases. Trimming at V came to 2 bases and at J to 3 bases, leaving 6 bases not matched to a gene. From germline, CDR1 is KGHSH and CDR2 LQKENI. This CDR3 contains 15 residues. In DNA form, the CDR3 reads TGTGCCAGCTCACCAATACCGGGGGGGAGCTACGAGCAGTACTTC. This codes for CASSPIPGGSYEQYF.

The V call is TRBV9, the J call TRBJ1-3; the D is unclear. CDR3 length equals 14 residues. The ends were cut back, 0 bases at V and 2 bases at J, with 6 bases in the middle. From germline, CDR1 is SGDLS and CDR2 YYNGEE. The CDR3 sequence is CASSVGQAGNTIYF. The DNA for the CDR3 is TGTGCCAGCAGCGTAGGGCAGGCTGGAAACACCATATATTTT.

V usage is TRBV10-3 and J usage is TRBJ2-3, with 7 positions matching TRBD2. Germline V CDR1 and CDR2: ENHRY, SYGVKD. V dropped 1 base and J dropped 1; count of bases not matched to a gene: 5. This CDR3 contains 16 residues. This chain's CDR3 is CAISEFMGGGTDTQYF. CDR3 nucleotides: TGTGCCATCAGTGAGTTTATGGGGGGGGGCACAGATACGCAGTATTTT.

This sequence joins TRBV5-4 and TRBJ2-3; tentative D call: TRBD2 (5 bases). The V gene lost 0 bases and the J gene lost 5 bases, with 7 bases spanning the gap. Germline CDR1 and CDR2: SGHNT and YYREEE (reference sequence). The CDR3 is 13 residues long. This chain's CDR3 is CASSLGGKDTQYF. The CDR3 nucleotides are TGTGCCAGCAGCTTGGGAGGGAAAGATACGCAGTATTTT.

The rearrangement joins TRBV7-2 to TRBJ2-5, with 8 bases matching TRBD2. The CDR3 is 16 amino acids. Germline V gene lookup returns CDR1 SGHTA and CDR2 FQGNSA. The trim removed 0 bases at V and 1 base at J, leaving 4 bases unmatched. Written as DNA, the CDR3 is TGTGCCAGCAGCTTAGCGGCGGGGGGTGGCCAAGAGACCCAGTACTTC. It specifies CASSLAAGGGQETQYF.

The V gene is TRBV3-1 (or the pseudogene TRBV3-2), the J gene TRBJ1-6; TRBD1 aligns across 7 bases. Trimming cost V 7 bases and J 7 bases; bases outside gene matches: 10. The length of the CDR3 is 15 residues. Germline CDR1 is LGHDT and CDR2 is YNNKEL (reference sequence). The CDR3 region is CASTPTRGENSPLHF. The CDR3 coding sequence is TGTGCCAGCACCCCGACCAGGGGGGAAAATTCACCCCTCCACTTT.

This clone was picked up one time. The chain carries TRBV5-6 and TRBJ2-3, with 8 bases aligning to TRBD2. The J segment lost 5 bases and the V segment lost 2 bases, leaving 4 bases of the junction unmatched. The CDR3 extends over 14 amino acids. CDR1 SGHDT and CDR2 YYEEEE come from the germline V gene. The DNA for the CDR3 is TGTGCCAGCAGCTTTCTAGCGGGTCTAGATACGCAGTATTTT. It is translated as CASSFLAGLDTQYF.

The genes are TRBV11-1 and TRBJ2-3; D remains ambiguous. This CDR3 has 14 residues. Germline loops: CDR1 SGHAT, CDR2 FQDESV (reference sequence). Trimming left V 6 bases short and J 6 bases short, with 16 bases between. The CDR3 protein is CASSFRAESDTQYF. CDR3 nucleotide sequence: TGTGCCAGCAGTTTTCGAGCCGAATCGGATACGCAGTATTTT.